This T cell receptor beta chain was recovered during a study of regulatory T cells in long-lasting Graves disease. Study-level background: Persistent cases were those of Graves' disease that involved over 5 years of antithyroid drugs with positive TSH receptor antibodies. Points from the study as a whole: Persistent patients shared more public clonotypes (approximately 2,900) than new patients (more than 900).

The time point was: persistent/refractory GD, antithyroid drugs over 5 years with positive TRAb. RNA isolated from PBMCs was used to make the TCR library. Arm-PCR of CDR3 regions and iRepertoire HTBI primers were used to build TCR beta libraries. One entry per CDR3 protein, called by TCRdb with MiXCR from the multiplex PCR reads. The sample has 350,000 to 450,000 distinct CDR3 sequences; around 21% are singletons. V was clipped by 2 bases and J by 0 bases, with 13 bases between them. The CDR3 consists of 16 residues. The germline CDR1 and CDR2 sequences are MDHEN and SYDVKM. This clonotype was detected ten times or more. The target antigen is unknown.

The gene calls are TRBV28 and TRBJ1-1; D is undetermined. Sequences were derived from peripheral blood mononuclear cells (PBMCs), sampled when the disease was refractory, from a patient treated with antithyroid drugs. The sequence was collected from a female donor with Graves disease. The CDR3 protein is CASSLLLRGLNTEAFF. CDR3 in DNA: TGTGCCAGCAGTTTACTGTTACGGGGTCTGAACACTGAAGCTTTCTTT.